The rows below give T cell receptor beta chains drawn from one sample of a study of blood T cell repertoires in COVID-19. Assay: immunoSEQ multiplex PCR; the TCRdb copy retains only in-frame clones and omits some. The sample contains about 180,000 clones, 80% to 90% of which appear only once. Source material: peripheral blood. The receptors were gathered from a woman aged 80 or older with COVID-19, enrolled during active disease. Each CDR3 is given with its conserved first and last residue. A D gene is named only where the DNA matches it firmly. The size of a clone is reported for some rows only, either as once, few or many, or as a class for expanded clones.

V gene: TRBV5-1
J gene: TRBJ2-3
CDR3 length: 16
D gene: TRBD2
clone size: .
CDR3 protein: CASSPGRATSADTQYF
CDR3 DNA: TGCGCCAGCAGCCCCGGGAGGGCGACTAGCGCTGATACGCAGTATTTT

V gene: TRBV30
J gene: TRBJ2-7
CDR3 length: 13
D gene: TRBD2
clone size: .
CDR3 protein: CAWSVQSPSGEYF
CDR3 DNA: TGTGCCTGGAGTGTGCAAAGCCCGAGCGGGGAGTACTTC

V gene: TRBV29-1
J gene: TRBJ2-3
CDR3 length: 15
D gene: .
clone size: .
CDR3 protein: CSVELSRTGSDTQYF
CDR3 DNA: TGCAGCGTTGAACTCTCCCGCACAGGGTCCGATACGCAGTATTTT

V gene: TRBV11-3
J gene: TRBJ2-1
CDR3 length: 15
D gene: TRBD2
clone size: .
CDR3 protein: CASSILAGGLNEQFF
CDR3 DNA: TGTGCCAGCAGCATACTAGCGGGGGGGCTCAATGAGCAGTTCTTC

V gene: TRBV9
J gene: TRBJ1-2
CDR3 length: 11
D gene: .
clone size: .
CDR3 protein: CASSADYGYTF
CDR3 DNA: TGTGCCAGCAGCGCGGACTATGGCTACACCTTC

V gene: TRBV19
J gene: TRBJ2-4
CDR3 length: 16
D gene: TRBD1
clone size: .
CDR3 protein: CASSDPRGKTKNIQYF
CDR3 DNA: TGTGCCAGTAGTGATCCCAGGGGGAAAACCAAAAACATTCAGTACTTC

V gene: TRBV10-3
J gene: TRBJ2-3
CDR3 length: 13
D gene: .
clone size: .
CDR3 protein: CAISEGGLDTQYF
CDR3 DNA: TGTGCCATCAGTGAGGGAGGTTTAGATACGCAGTATTTT

V gene: TRBV3-1/TRBV3-2
J gene: TRBJ2-7
CDR3 length: 14
D gene: TRBD2
clone size: .
CDR3 protein: CASSIREGSYEQYF
CDR3 DNA: TGTGCCAGCAGCATAAGGGAGGGCTCCTACGAGCAGTACTTC

V gene: TRBV7-6
J gene: TRBJ2-7
CDR3 length: 15
D gene: TRBD2
clone size: .
CDR3 protein: CASSPTSGAVYEQYF
CDR3 DNA: TGTGCCAGCAGCCCGACTAGCGGGGCCGTATACGAGCAGTACTTC

V gene: TRBV18
J gene: TRBJ2-3
CDR3 length: 16
D gene: .
clone size: .
CDR3 protein: CASSPLMDGSSDTQYF
CDR3 DNA: TGTGCCAGCTCACCACTTATGGACGGGAGCTCAGATACGCAGTATTTT

V gene: TRBV28
J gene: TRBJ2-1
CDR3 length: 17
D gene: TRBD2
clone size: .
CDR3 protein: CASSLPLAGGSYNEQFF
CDR3 DNA: TGTGCCAGCAGTTTACCACTAGCGGGAGGCTCCTACAATGAGCAGTTCTTC

V gene: TRBV21-1
J gene: TRBJ1-1
CDR3 length: 13
D gene: .
clone size: .
CDR3 protein: CASSPRRGSKAFF
CDR3 DNA: TGTGCCAGCAGCCCGCGGCGGGGATCCAAAGCTTTCTTT

V gene: TRBV12-3/TRBV12-4
J gene: TRBJ2-7
CDR3 length: 12
D gene: .
clone size: .
CDR3 protein: CASSDSMREQYF
CDR3 DNA: TGTGCCAGCAGTGACTCAATGCGCGAGCAGTACTTC

V gene: TRBV19
J gene: TRBJ2-7
CDR3 length: 15
D gene: TRBD1
clone size: .
CDR3 protein: CASSVTGSASYEQYF
CDR3 DNA: TGTGCCAGTAGTGTGACAGGGTCCGCATCCTACGAGCAGTACTTC

V gene: TRBV2
J gene: TRBJ2-5
CDR3 length: 11
D gene: .
clone size: once
CDR3 protein: CASTREETQYF
CDR3 DNA: TGTGCCAGCACGCGTGAGGAGACCCAGTACTTC

V gene: TRBV6-5
J gene: TRBJ1-4
CDR3 length: 15
D gene: TRBD1
clone size: .
CDR3 protein: CASSYTTGLGEKLFF
CDR3 DNA: TGTGCCAGCAGTTACACGACAGGGCTCGGGGAAAAACTGTTTTTT

V gene: TRBV6-5
J gene: TRBJ2-5
CDR3 length: 15
D gene: .
clone size: many
CDR3 protein: CASRAPGGGGGTQYF
CDR3 DNA: TGTGCCAGCAGAGCTCCGGGAGGGGGCGGTGGGACCCAGTACTTC

V gene: TRBV5-6
J gene: TRBJ2-7
CDR3 length: 15
D gene: TRBD1
clone size: few
CDR3 protein: CASSHYPGQSYEQYF
CDR3 DNA: TGTGCCAGCAGCCACTATCCGGGACAGTCCTACGAGCAGTACTTC

V gene: TRBV6-2/TRBV6-3
J gene: TRBJ1-2
CDR3 length: 14
D gene: .
clone size: .
CDR3 protein: CASSYSGAGGGYTF
CDR3 DNA: TGTGCCAGCAGTTACTCCGGTGCGGGCGGTGGCTACACCTTC

V gene: TRBV7-2
J gene: TRBJ2-6
CDR3 length: 15
D gene: .
clone size: few
CDR3 protein: CASSLDGSGANVLTF
CDR3 DNA: TGTGCCAGCAGCTTAGACGGCTCTGGGGCCAACGTCCTGACTTTC

V gene: TRBV19
J gene: TRBJ2-2
CDR3 length: 13
D gene: .
clone size: .
CDR3 protein: CASGDFNTGELFF
CDR3 DNA: TGTGCCAGTGGGGACTTTAACACCGGGGAGCTGTTTTTT

V gene: TRBV11-2
J gene: TRBJ2-7
CDR3 length: 13
D gene: TRBD1
clone size: .
CDR3 protein: CASSLGQGREQYF
CDR3 DNA: TGTGCCAGCAGCTTGGGACAGGGACGGGAGCAGTACTTC

V gene: TRBV7-9
J gene: TRBJ2-7
CDR3 length: 14
D gene: .
clone size: .
CDR3 protein: CASSLATAIREQYF
CDR3 DNA: TGTGCCAGCAGCTTAGCGACAGCGATCCGCGAGCAGTACTTC

V gene: TRBV7-2
J gene: TRBJ2-1
CDR3 length: 15
D gene: .
clone size: .
CDR3 protein: CASSEGVSTYNEQFF
CDR3 DNA: TGTGCCAGCAGCGAGGGGGTGTCTACCTACAATGAGCAGTTCTTC

V gene: TRBV10-3
J gene: TRBJ2-7
CDR3 length: 14
D gene: .
clone size: .
CDR3 protein: CAISEVFRSYEQYF
CDR3 DNA: TGTGCCATCAGTGAAGTGTTTAGATCCTACGAGCAGTACTTC

V gene: TRBV19
J gene: TRBJ2-7
CDR3 length: 15
D gene: .
clone size: .
CDR3 protein: CASSPNQGGSYEQYF
CDR3 DNA: TGTGCCAGTAGTCCCAACCAGGGGGGCTCCTACGAGCAGTACTTC